This TCR beta chain is drawn from a study of blood T cells in healthy people across ages. Alongside a J-beta primer mix, a sample-barcoded 5' primer served in a second PCR lasting about 7 to 11 cycles. Each of the samples gave a minimum of 3 million paired-end reads that contained CDR3. TCRdb itself ran the 5' RACE reads through MiXCR, one entry per CDR3 protein. The sample consists of about 1.8 million distinct CDR3 sequences, roughly 49% of them appearing once. Sequenced: blood. The TCR comes from a woman aged 40 to 49 in good health.

CDR3 in DNA: TGTGCCAGCAGCCAAAGGGGACGACCCTCCGAGCAGTACTTC. Protein product: CASSQRGRPSEQYF. This chain joins TRBV3-1 and TRBJ2-4, with D tentatively TRBD1 or TRBD2 (5 bases each). Gene TRBJ2-7 matches the end of the DNA better, so the J call may be wrong. The germline V gene encodes CDR1 LGHDT and CDR2 YNNKEL (reference sequence). This CDR3 spans 14 amino acids.